These 27 T cell receptor beta chains share one sample of origin, sequenced in a study of OX40 agonist ivuxolimab in advanced cancers. Sequencing used immunoSEQ multiplex PCR; TCRdb keeps in-frame clones, though not all of them. The sample shows fewer than 50,000 clones, around 90% of them seen only once. The material sequenced was CD4+ or CD8+ T cells sorted from blood, taken in a trial of the OX40 agonist ivuxolimab. These receptors were collected from an adult with an advanced solid tumor such as melanoma, head and neck, liver or kidney cancer.

This chain joins TRBV9 and TRBJ2-2, with 7 bases matching TRBD2. Germline loops: CDR1 SGDLS, CDR2 YYNGEE. This CDR3 region has 14 residues. J lost 6 bases, V lost 0 bases, and 2 bases had no gene match. CDR3 amino acids: CASSVAGGSGELFF. The DNA of the CDR3 is TGTGCCAGCAGCGTAGCGGGGGGTTCCGGGGAGCTGTTTTTT. Combining the CDR3 with reference TRBV9 and TRBJ2-2 gives the whole variable domain DSGVTQTPKHLITATGQRVTLRCSPRSGDLSVYWYQQSLDQGLQFLIQYYNGEERAKGNILERFSAQQFPDLHSELNLSSLELGDSALYFCASSVAGGSGELFFGEGSRLTVL.

The J gene is TRBJ1-1, the V gene TRBV7-8; 7 positions match TRBD1. Germline trimming cut 0 bases from V and 3 bases from J; bases unmatched to any gene: 4. The length of the CDR3 is 15 residues. Germline V gene sequence: CDR1 SGHVS, CDR2 FQNEAQ. The CDR3 region has the DNA TGTGCCAGCAGCTTAGCGCCCAGGGGGGACACTGAAGCTTTCTTT. It encodes CASSLAPRGDTEAFF.

As DNA, the CDR3 is TGTGCCAGCAGCCCCAGCCCGGGGGAGACCCAGTACTTC. Residues: CASSPSPGETQYF. The chain is built from TRBV5-4 and TRBJ2-5, with D perhaps TRBD2 (5 bases). V was shortened by 4 bases and J by 5 bases, with 12 bases between the two germline ends. The CDR3 length is 13 residues. CDR1 is SGHNT and CDR2 is YYREEE in the germline V gene (reference sequence).

The table lists this clone with a count of one. This chain joins TRBV6-6 and TRBJ1-3; TRBD1 agrees at 8 bases. V lost 7 bases to trimming and J lost 0 bases; unmatched junction nucleotides: 8. This CDR3 contains 16 residues. The V gene's germline CDR1 is MNHNY and CDR2 SVGAGI (reference sequence). CDR3 residues: CASILGQGHSGNTIYF. The DNA for the CDR3 is TGTGCCAGCATCCTCGGACAGGGACACTCTGGAAACACCATATATTTT.

On this clone itself: A read error may produce the germline difference seen at one junction end. This rearrangement joins TRBV6-6 to TRBJ1-2; D unresolved. Germline CDR1 is MNHNY and CDR2 is SVGAGI (reference sequence). The CDR3 has 11 residues. The CDR3 loop is CASSYSTGQVF. For the CDR3, the DNA is TGTGCCAGCAGTTACTCGACCGGGCAAGTCTTC.

The J gene is TRBJ1-2, the V gene TRBV29-1; 7 bases map to TRBD1. V lost 6 bases to trimming and J lost 7 bases; unmatched junction nucleotides: 2. CDR1 is SQVTM, CDR2 ANQGSEA, per germline. CDR3 length: 10 residues. The CDR3 region is CSVGQAGYTF. CDR3 DNA: TGCAGCGTCGGACAGGCTGGCTACACCTTC. The whole variable domain, remainder taken from reference TRBV29-1 and TRBJ1-2, is SAVISQKPSRDICQRGTSLTIQCQVDSQVTMMFWYRQQPGQSLTLIATANQGSEATYESGFVIDKFPISRPNLTFSTLTVSNMSPEDSSIYLCSVGQAGYTFGSGTRLTVV.

This clone appeared a single time. The CDR3 DNA follows: TGTGCCAGCAGCTTTGCAGGGGGCGCGGGCACCGGGGAGCTGTTTTTT. This encodes CASSFAGGAGTGELFF. The chain is built from TRBV5-6 and TRBJ2-2, with 8 bases aligning to TRBD1. The CDR3 contains 16 residues. The junction had 7 bases not matched to a gene; V was cut back by 2 bases and J by 4 bases. Germline V gene sequence: CDR1 SGHDT, CDR2 YYEEEE.

The chain employs TRBV4-3 and TRBJ1-5, with D maybe TRBD1 (5 bases). V lost 2 bases and J 7 bases, leaving 9 bases between the germline ends. This CDR3 has 13 amino acids. Germline CDR1 and CDR2: LGHNA and YSLEER. DNA for the CDR3: TGCGCCAGCAGCCAAAGCCGGGGGCAGCCCCAGCATTTT. It translates to CASSQSRGQPQHF.

The J gene is TRBJ2-7, the V gene TRBV5-1, with TRBD1 matching over 7 bases. The germline gives CDR1 SGHRS, CDR2 YFSETQ. The CDR3 totals 14 residues. The V segment lost 10 bases and the J segment 3 bases; nucleotides outside the gene matches: 13. Here the CDR3 reads CARVDRTGNYEQYF. The CDR3 region has the DNA TGCGCCCGCGTGGACAGGACTGGCAACTACGAGCAGTACTTC.

The chain couples TRBV7-2 to TRBJ2-1; D perhaps matches TRBD1 (6 bases). Trimming took 2 bases from V and 0 from J, leaving 14 bases between them. CDR3 length: 17 residues. CDR1 and CDR2 (germline): SGHTA, FQGNSA. As DNA, the CDR3 is TGTGCCAGCAGCTTAAGGCAGGGGCTATTCTCCTACAATGAGCAGTTCTTC. This encodes CASSLRQGLFSYNEQFF.

This chain uses TRBV7-9 with TRBJ2-1; tentatively, D is TRBD1 (5 bases). CDR1 is SEHNR, CDR2 FQNEAQ, per germline (reference sequence). This CDR3 contains 12 residues. V lost 5 bases and J 5 bases, leaving 7 bases between the germline ends. CDR3 sequence: CASSPQDNEQFF. In nucleotides, the CDR3 is TGTGCCAGCAGCCCACAGGACAATGAGCAGTTCTTC.

The chain joins TRBV9 to TRBJ2-7; 12 nucleotides line up with TRBD2. Germline values: CDR1 SGDLS, CDR2 YYNGEE. The V segment lost 2 bases and the J segment 10 bases; nucleotides outside the gene matches: 13. This CDR3 region has 16 residues. For the CDR3, the DNA is TGTGCCAGCAGCGTCGACTCGGGGCTAGCGGGGGGGCAACAGTACTTC. This gives the protein CASSVDSGLAGGQQYF.

The V call is TRBV11-3, the J call TRBJ1-1; no clear D gene. The CDR3 spans 15 residues. The V and J ends lost 4 bases and 1 base respectively, with 13 bases between them. Germline assignment: CDR1 SGHNT and CDR2 YENEEA. The CDR3 coding sequence is TGTGCCAGCAGCTCCCCTTCAATGGGGAACACTGAAGCTTTCTTT. The encoded protein is CASSSPSMGNTEAFF.

The chain employs TRBV7-9 and TRBJ2-7; no firm D call. V was clipped by 2 bases and J by 5 bases, with 13 bases between them. Germline V gene lookup returns CDR1 SEHNR and CDR2 FQNEAQ (reference sequence). The CDR3 extends over 14 amino acids. CDR3: CASSLQGRDHEQYF. The CDR3 DNA reads TGTGCCAGCAGCTTACAAGGAAGAGATCACGAGCAGTACTTC.

The rearrangement uses TRBV4-1 and TRBJ2-1; 7 bases match TRBD1. The trim removed 1 base at V and 5 bases at J, leaving 8 bases unmatched. The CDR3 length is 16 residues. Germline CDR1 is MGHRA and CDR2 is YSYEKL. CDR3 nucleotides: TGCGCCAGCAGCCAAGGGCCCACCAGGGGGAACAATGAGCAGTTCTTC. Translation: CASSQGPTRGNNEQFF.

This clone has just a few counts. The rearrangement joins TRBV7-9 to TRBJ1-1; D is undetermined. Germline CDR1 SEHNR, CDR2 FQNEAQ (reference sequence). V was clipped by 6 bases and J by 0 bases, with 11 bases between them. The CDR3 is 14 amino acids. The CDR3, as DNA: TGTGCCAGCAGTGAGACTGCCATGAACACTGAAGCTTTCTTT. Protein: CASSETAMNTEAFF. Together with reference TRBV7-9 and TRBJ1-1, the CDR3 gives the full variable domain: DTGVSQNPRHKITKRGQNVTFRCDPISEHNRLYWYRQTLGQGPEFLTYFQNEAQLEKSRLLSDRFSAERPKGSFSTLEIQRTEQGDSAMYLCASSETAMNTEAFFGQGTRLTVV.

The chain recombines TRBV4-1 with TRBJ1-2; possible D gene TRBD1, 5 bases. Looked up from germline, CDR1 is MGHRA and CDR2 is YSYEKL. The CDR3 totals 13 residues. The germline V and J ends were trimmed by 0 bases and 3 bases, with 5 bases remaining between them. CDR3 protein: CASSQDRDYGYTF. CDR3 sequence (DNA): TGCGCCAGCAGCCAAGACAGGGACTATGGCTACACCTTC.

J is TRBJ2-7 and V is TRBV11-3; a weak D match, TRBD1 (5 bases). V shed 5 bases and J shed 10 bases, with 15 bases lying between them. Germline V gene lookup returns CDR1 SGHNT and CDR2 YENEEA. This CDR3 contains 12 residues. The CDR3 nucleotides read TGTGCCAGCAGCCCACCCGCCAGGGCCCAGTACTTC. It is translated as CASSPPARAQYF.

The rearrangement links TRBV5-6 to TRBJ2-3; D is perhaps TRBD1 or TRBD2 (5 bases each). CDR1 SGHDT and CDR2 YYEEEE come from the germline V gene. The CDR3 is 15 residues long. Trimming pared 3 bases from V and 5 bases from J, leaving 16 bases between. As DNA, the CDR3 is TGTGCCAGCAGCTCGGACTGGGGCGGAGGAGATACGCAGTATTTT. Its protein is CASSSDWGGGDTQYF.

The chain recombines TRBV2 with TRBJ2-7; 8 positions match TRBD1. The germline V gene has CDR1 SNHLY and CDR2 FYNNEI. This CDR3 contains 13 residues. V gave up 7 bases and J gave up 7 bases; unmatched junction bases: 9. CDR3 nucleotide sequence: TGTGCCAGCATGAAGGGACAGGTACAAGAGCAGTACTTC. Translated: CASMKGQVQEQYF.

This chain uses TRBV5-6 with TRBJ2-5, with D maybe TRBD1 (8 bases). V lost 4 bases to trimming and J lost 5 bases, with 15 bases between them. CDR3 size: 14 residues. Germline-derived CDR1 and CDR2 are SGHDT and YYEEEE. DNA of the CDR3: TGTGCCAGCAGCCGACAGGGGAGGGAGGAGACCCAGTACTTC. Its protein product is CASSRQGREETQYF.

The V and J genes are TRBV10-3 and TRBJ1-5, with D uncertain. In germline, CDR1 is ENHRY, CDR2 SYGVKD. This CDR3 has 11 residues. The V and J ends lost 3 bases and 6 bases respectively, with 3 bases between them. This CDR3 is CAISDSQPQHF. Here the CDR3 DNA reads TGTGCCATCAGTGACAGTCAGCCCCAGCATTTT.

This chain uses TRBV7-2 with TRBJ1-1; the D is unclear. CDR3 length: 15 residues. V lost 5 bases and J 3 bases, leaving 16 bases between the germline ends. Germline V CDR1 and CDR2: SGHTA, FQGNSA. The CDR3 reads CASSPQVSGHTEAFF. Here the CDR3 DNA reads TGTGCCAGCAGCCCCCAAGTGAGTGGTCACACTGAAGCTTTCTTT.

The V call is TRBV7-8, the J call TRBJ1-1; the D gene is possibly TRBD1 (5 bases). CDR3 length equals 16 residues. Germline assignment: CDR1 SGHVS and CDR2 FQNEAQ. V lost 5 bases, J lost 2 bases, and 18 bases lay in between. Here the CDR3 reads CASSPTQTGANTEAFF. The CDR3 DNA is TGTGCCAGCAGCCCCACGCAAACCGGGGCCAACACTGAAGCTTTCTTT.

The V gene is TRBV5-1, the J gene TRBJ2-5, with D perhaps matching TRBD2 (6 bases). V was trimmed by 0 bases and J by 3 bases, leaving 12 bases between them. Germline V CDR1 and CDR2: SGHRS, YFSETQ. The CDR3 is 15 amino acids. CDR3 sequence (DNA): TGCGCCAGCAGCTTGGCCGGGGGACTGGAAGAGACCCAGTACTTC. Protein: CASSLAGGLEETQYF.

The CDR3 loop reads CASSQDSRKQKLFF. The CDR3 nucleotides read TGCGCCAGCAGCCAGGACAGTCGGAAGCAAAAACTGTTTTTT. The genes are TRBV5-1 and TRBJ1-4; maybe TRBD1 (6 bases). CDR3 length: 14 residues. CDR1 is SGHRS, CDR2 YFSETQ, per germline. V lost 4 bases and J 9 bases, leaving 16 bases between the germline ends.

The gene calls are TRBV4-3 and TRBJ2-5, with D tentatively TRBD2 (5 bases). This CDR3 is built from 13 residues. CDR1 and CDR2 from the germline V gene are LGHNA and YSLEER. V lost 1 base and J 5 bases, leaving 8 bases between the germline ends. The CDR3 DNA reads TGCGCCAGCAGCCAAGCTAGCTCGGAGACCCAGTACTTC. Translating it yields CASSQASSETQYF.